This T cell receptor beta chain originates from a study of shared clonotypes between healthy human individuals (dated by TCRdb to 2018 to 2020). Describing the broader study: A couple of women and three men aged 18 to 49 years were included in the cohort. For each donor, CD4 naive and CD4 memory were each run on three plates, CD8 naive on two plates, and CD8 memory on one plate. Different laboratories and diverse techniques were used to prepare libraries and sequence TCR repertoires, to increase sequencing depth and limit assay-specific biases. Per donor, leukapheresis produced somewhere between about 0.8 and 9.5 billion PBMCs. The study deeply sequenced blood TCR repertoires of about five healthy adults to estimate repertoire size and the extent of clonotype sharing between individuals.

CDR1 and CDR2 were assigned from the germline V gene as MNHNS and SASEGT. V is cut by 7 bases and J by 7 bases, and the space between the germline ends is 20 bases. The CDR3, cysteine through phenylalanine, is 14 amino acids long. Left in the record is the CDR3 DNA by itself, 42 bases read in frame from the first base. About this clone: The antigen it recognizes is unknown. There are no base qualities to consult, and no much larger clone falls within one base.

Results and caveats for the whole study, not just this receptor: Compared with non-shared clonotypes, clonotypes shared by all four sorted-subset donors had higher generation probabilities. Naive subsets generally had larger estimated clonotype richness than memory subsets. Based on pairwise subsampling, the degree of clonotype sharing among donors was expected to be affected by sequencing depth. Sampling was restricted to blood, and TCR repertoires in tissue are likely to differ from TCR repertoires in blood. Because the study included a small number of donors, the genetic and exposure-history diversity represented was limited. Even with the large sequencing depth, rarefaction of the sorted-subset datasets indicated that sequencing was incomplete. Roughly 5% of naive CD4, 3.5% of naive CD8, approximately 2% of memory CD4, and 0.4% of memory CD8 clonotypes were shared across a few donors.

Using the deep immunoSEQ assay, TCR CDR3 regions were amplified from genomic DNA by multiplex PCR. Extracted genomic DNA from each cell subset was spread evenly across all wells of several immunoSEQ 96-well plates, with each plate serving as a replicate. For sorted subsets, each replicate PCR was loaded with 200 ng genomic DNA, equivalent to 25,000 to 35,000 T cell genomes. The purified libraries were quantified using a Qubit 3.0 fluorometer, sized with a Bioanalyzer 2100, and then quantified again using the KAPA Library Quantification kit. Every immunoSEQ 96-well plate was sequenced on a separate single-read 150-cycle Illumina NextSeq 550 flow cell. Processing in the source paper ran as follows. Because the immunoSEQ output held only junctional sequences and lacked quality scores, the filtering could not match the filtering applied to full-length reads. Sequences were annotated with PyIR, a Python wrapper for IgBLAST v1.9, using IMGT germline references to assign V/J genes and CDR3. Any read was removed if the V/J assignment was weak (E-value above 1e-6), the CDR3 was missing, or the read contained stop codons, out-of-frame junctions, or ambiguous translated residues. V3J clonotypes were defined as sequences sharing an identical inferred V gene, J gene, and CDR3 amino acid sequence. Percentage overlap between repertoires was computed as shared unique clonotypes divided by the size of the smaller repertoire. RTK rarefaction, the Chao1 estimator, and Recon v2.1 estimates of unobserved clonotypes were used to assess repertoire richness. For all TCRbeta clonotypes obtained by the gDNA method from a few donors, generation probabilities were computed with OLGA. In TCRdb, the immuneACCESS table is reduced to in-frame sequences with V and J assigned. These tables do not hold every clone; where another copy was compared, an unresolved V gene accounts for under half, and the others remain unexplained. The V and J calls and clone size are taken from that table; D and trimming were inferred from the DNA. The sample contains about 640,000 clones, less than 80% of them found a single time. The ten largest make up about 2% of the sample.

The donors were healthy, HIV-negative adults with no recently reported acute infections or vaccinations. Only Caucasian adults living in Nashville, Tennessee, USA were represented among the donors. Magnetic negative selection was used to enrich CD4+ T cells, after which naive cells were positively selected on CD45RA and the negative fraction became the memory subset. Blood was collected by leukapheresis, and PBMCs were isolated by Ficoll-Histopaque density gradient centrifugation and then cryopreserved in liquid nitrogen vapor phase. Analytical flow cytometry was used to check the purity and quantity of every magnetically sorted T cell population. Genomic DNA was isolated from every sorted fraction and measured by UV absorbance on a Nanodrop 2000c.

The sample comprised memory CD4+ T cells sorted from blood. The sample's cell subset or site label is to be understood as: CD45RA-negative fraction. The chain is encoded by TRBV6-1 joined to TRBJ2-7; the D segment may tentatively be TRBD1 or TRBD2, each giving 5 matched bases. The sequence was collected from a woman aged 30 to 39 in good health. The sequenced DNA is TGTGCCAGCACCCGGGACCTAGAGTTGGTGGAGCAGTACTTC. It codes for CASTRDLELVEQYF.